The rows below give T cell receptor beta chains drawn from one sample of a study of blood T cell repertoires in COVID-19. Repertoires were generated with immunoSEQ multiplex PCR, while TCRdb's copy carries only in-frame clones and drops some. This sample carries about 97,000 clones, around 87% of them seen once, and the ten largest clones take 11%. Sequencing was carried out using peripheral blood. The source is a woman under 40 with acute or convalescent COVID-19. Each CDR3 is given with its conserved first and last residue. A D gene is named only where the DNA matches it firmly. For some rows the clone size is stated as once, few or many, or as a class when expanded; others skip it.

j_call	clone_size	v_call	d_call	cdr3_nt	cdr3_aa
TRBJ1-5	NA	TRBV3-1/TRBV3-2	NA	TGTGCCAGCCGAGGGGGTGAAGGCAATCAGCCCCAGCATTTT	CASRGGEGNQPQHF
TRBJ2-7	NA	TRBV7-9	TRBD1	TGTGCCAGCAGCAGAACAGGGGATGGGCACGAGCAGTACTTC	CASSRTGDGHEQYF
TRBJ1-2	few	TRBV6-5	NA	TGTGCCAGCAGAGACTTCTCATATGGCTACACCTTC	CASRDFSYGYTF
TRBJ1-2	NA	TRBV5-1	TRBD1	TGCGCCAGCAGCTCTTGGAGACAGGGAGGTCCTTTCTATGGCTACACCTTC	CASSSWRQGGPFYGYTF
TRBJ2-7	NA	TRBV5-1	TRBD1	TGCGCCAGCAGCTCCGGGACAGGGTTTGGCGAGCAGTACTTC	CASSSGTGFGEQYF
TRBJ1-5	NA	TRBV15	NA	TGTGCCACCAGCAGTTCCCGACAAATCAATCAGCCCCAGCATTTT	CATSSSRQINQPQHF
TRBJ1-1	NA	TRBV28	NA	TGTGCCAGCAGTCCTCAGTCCCGGGGAAACACTGAAGCTTTCTTT	CASSPQSRGNTEAFF
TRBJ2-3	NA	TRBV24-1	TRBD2	TGTGCCACCAGTGATTTGCCTAGCGGGGGTACAGATACGCAGTATTTT	CATSDLPSGGTDTQYF
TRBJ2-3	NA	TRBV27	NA	TGTGCCAGCAGTTTCAGGGCGACAGTGGATACGCAGTATTTT	CASSFRATVDTQYF
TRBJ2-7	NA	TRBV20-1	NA	TGCAGTGCTAGTGCGGGGACCTACGAGCAGTACTTC	CSASAGTYEQYF
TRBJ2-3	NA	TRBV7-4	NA	TGTGCCAGCAGCTTAGGGGGTTGTCAGGGGACAGATACGCAGTATTTT	CASSLGGCQGTDTQYF
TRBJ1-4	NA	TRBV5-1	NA	TGCGCCAGCAGCTTGGACCCACGGGAAGAAAAACTGTTTTTT	CASSLDPREEKLFF
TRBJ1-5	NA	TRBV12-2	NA	TGTGCAAGTCGCTTAGGGGGCAGGGGTCAGCCCCAGCATTTT	CASRLGGRGQPQHF
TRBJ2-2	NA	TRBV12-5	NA	TGTGCTAGTGGATTCTTCAGGGAAAGGTCCTCGACCGGGGAGCTGTTTTTT	CASGFFRERSSTGELFF
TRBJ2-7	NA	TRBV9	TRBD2	TGTGCCAGCAGCGTAGCTTCCGGGGGGGCCTACGAGCAGTACTTC	CASSVASGGAYEQYF
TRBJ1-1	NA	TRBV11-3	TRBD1	TGTGCCAGCAGCTCCAGGGACAGGGGGGTTTCAGGCACTGAAGCTTTCTTT	CASSSRDRGVSGTEAFF
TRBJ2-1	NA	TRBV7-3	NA	TGTGCCAGCAGCTCCGGACAGGAGGGTGATGAGCAGTTCTTC	CASSSGQEGDEQFF
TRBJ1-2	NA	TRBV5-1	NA	TGCGCCAGCAGCTCCGCAGGGCCTAACTATGGCTACACCTTC	CASSSAGPNYGYTF
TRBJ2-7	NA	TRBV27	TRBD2	TGTGCCAGCAGTTACGGGGGGAGCTCCTACGAGCAGTACTTC	CASSYGGSSYEQYF
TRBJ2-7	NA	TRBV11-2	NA	TGTGCCAGCAGCTTAGCCCCCCCAGTCTACGAGCAGTACTTC	CASSLAPPVYEQYF
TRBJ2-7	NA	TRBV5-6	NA	TGTGCCAGCAGCTCTGCTACCTACGAGCAGTACTTC	CASSSATYEQYF
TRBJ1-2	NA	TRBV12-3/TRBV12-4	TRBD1	TGTGCCACCTCACTGACAGGGGGACTTGGCTACACCTTC	CATSLTGGLGYTF
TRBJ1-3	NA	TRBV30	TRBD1	TGTGCCTGGAGTGACAGGGGAGGTGGAAACACCATATATTTT	CAWSDRGGGNTIYF
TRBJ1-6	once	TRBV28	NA	TGTGCCACCGGGGGGCCCTATTCACCCCTCCACTTT	CATGGPYSPLHF
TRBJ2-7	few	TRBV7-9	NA	TGTGCCAGCAGCGAGGGCCTAGGGCGCGAGCAGTACTTC	CASSEGLGREQYF
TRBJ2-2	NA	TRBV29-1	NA	TGCAGCGTTGTGACGGGTTTTAACACCGGGGAGCTGTTTTTT	CSVVTGFNTGELFF
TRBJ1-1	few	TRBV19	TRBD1	TGTGCCAGTAGTCCGGGACAGCGAATGAACACTGAAGCTTTCTTT	CASSPGQRMNTEAFF
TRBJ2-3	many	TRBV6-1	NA	TGTGCCAGCAGTGAGGGGGCCCAGGCAGATACGCAGTATTTT	CASSEGAQADTQYF
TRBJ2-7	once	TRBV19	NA	TGTGCCAGTAGTCTCCAGGGTTTCGATGGGGAGCAGTACTTC	CASSLQGFDGEQYF
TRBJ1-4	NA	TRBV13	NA	TGTGCCAGCAGCCCTGGGGGGGAAACGAGCGATGAAAAACTGTTTTTT	CASSPGGETSDEKLFF
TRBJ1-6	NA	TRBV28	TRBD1	TGTGCCAGCTGCCCGACAGGGGGGGTTTCACCCCTCCACTTT	CASCPTGGVSPLHF
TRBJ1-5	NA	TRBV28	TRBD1	TGTGCCAGCAGTTTGCCAGGGGGCGGCCATCAGCCCCAGCATTTT	CASSLPGGGHQPQHF
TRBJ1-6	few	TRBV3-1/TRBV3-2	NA	TGTGCCAGCAGCCAAGATCTCGGCAGGCCCAATTCACCCCTCCACTTT	CASSQDLGRPNSPLHF
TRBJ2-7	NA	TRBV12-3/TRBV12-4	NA	TGTGCCAGCAGCCGGGTTCAGGGCTACGAGCAGTACTTC	CASSRVQGYEQYF
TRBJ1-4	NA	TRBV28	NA	TGTGCCAGCAGTTCTCCAGGTTCAACTAATGAAAAACTGTTTTTT	CASSSPGSTNEKLFF
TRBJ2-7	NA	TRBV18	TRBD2	TGTGCCAGCTCTCCTAAGGGGACTAGCTCCTACGAGCAGTACTTC	CASSPKGTSSYEQYF
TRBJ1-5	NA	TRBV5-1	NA	TGCGCCAGCAGCTTGGGACCCCTCGGGGGTGGCGCGGGTCAGCCCCAGCATTTT	CASSLGPLGGGAGQPQHF
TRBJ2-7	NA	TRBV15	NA	TGTGCCACCAGCAGAGAGAGTCAGGGTCGAGACTACGAGCAGTACTTC	CATSRESQGRDYEQYF
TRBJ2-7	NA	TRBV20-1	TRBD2	TGCAGTGCTAGGATTGCGGGGGGGATGTACTTC	CSARIAGGMYF
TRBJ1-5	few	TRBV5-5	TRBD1	TGTGCCAGCAGCTCCGTCGTCGGGACAGGGGGCAATCAGCCCCAGCATTTT	CASSSVVGTGGNQPQHF
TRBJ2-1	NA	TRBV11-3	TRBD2	TGTGCCAGCAGCTTAAATGGACTAGCGGGGGGAAGGTACAATGAGCAGTTCTTC	CASSLNGLAGGRYNEQFF
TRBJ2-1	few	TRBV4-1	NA	TGCGCCAGCGGGGCCCTGGGGACTTCTACGAATGAGCAGTTCTTC	CASGALGTSTNEQFF
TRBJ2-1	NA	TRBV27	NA	TGTGCCAGCAGTCCTGGCGGTGACAATGAGCAGTTCTTC	CASSPGGDNEQFF
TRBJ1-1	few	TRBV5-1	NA	TGCGCCAGCAGCTTCGTTGCGGGGGGTGTTGGCACTGAAGCTTTCTTT	CASSFVAGGVGTEAFF
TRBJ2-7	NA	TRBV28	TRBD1	TGTGCCAGCAGGTATACAGGGGGGAGCTCCTACGAGCAGTACTTC	CASRYTGGSSYEQYF
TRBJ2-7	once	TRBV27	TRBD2	TGTGCCAGCAGTCAGCGGGGGGAGGCCTACGAGCAGTACTTC	CASSQRGEAYEQYF
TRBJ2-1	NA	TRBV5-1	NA	TGCGCCAGCAAAGGGTCTTCCGGGACCTACAATGAGCAGTTCTTC	CASKGSSGTYNEQFF
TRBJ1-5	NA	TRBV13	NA	TGTGCCAGCAGCCCAGGGCCGAATCAGCCCCAGCATTTT	CASSPGPNQPQHF
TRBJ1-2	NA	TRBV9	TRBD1	TGTGCCAGCAGCGTACATCGGACAGGGGATAACTATGGCTACACCTTC	CASSVHRTGDNYGYTF
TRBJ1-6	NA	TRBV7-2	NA	TGTGCCAGCAGCTTAGCTGGTGTCGGTAATTCACCCCTCCACTTT	CASSLAGVGNSPLHF
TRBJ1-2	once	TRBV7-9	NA	TGTGCCAGCAGCTTATTACCGGATGGCTACACCTTC	CASSLLPDGYTF
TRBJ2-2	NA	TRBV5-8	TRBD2	TGTGCCAGCAGTCCTCGGCTAGCGGCTACCGGGGAGCTGTTTTTT	CASSPRLAATGELFF
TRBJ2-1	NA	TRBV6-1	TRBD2	TGTGCCAGCAGTGAATTGAGACTAGCGGGGGGTTTAGAGCAGTTCTTC	CASSELRLAGGLEQFF